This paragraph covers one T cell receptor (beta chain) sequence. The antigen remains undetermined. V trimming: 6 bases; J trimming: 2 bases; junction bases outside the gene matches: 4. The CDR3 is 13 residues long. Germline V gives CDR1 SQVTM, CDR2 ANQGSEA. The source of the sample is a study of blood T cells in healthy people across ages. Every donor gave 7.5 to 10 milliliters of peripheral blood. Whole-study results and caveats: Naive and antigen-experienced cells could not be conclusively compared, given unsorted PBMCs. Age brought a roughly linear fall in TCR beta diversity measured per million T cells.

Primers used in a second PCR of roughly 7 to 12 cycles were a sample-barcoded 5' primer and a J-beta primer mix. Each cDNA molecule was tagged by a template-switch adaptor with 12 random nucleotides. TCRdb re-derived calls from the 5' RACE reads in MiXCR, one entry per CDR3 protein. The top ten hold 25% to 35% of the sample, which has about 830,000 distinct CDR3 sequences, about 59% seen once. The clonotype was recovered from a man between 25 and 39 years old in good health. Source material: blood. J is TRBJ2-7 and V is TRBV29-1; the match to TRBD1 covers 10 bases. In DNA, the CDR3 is TGCAGCGTCGACAGGGGGCCCCCCTACGAGCAGTACTTC. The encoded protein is CSVDRGPPYEQYF.